Sequencing of this TCR beta chain was carried out in a study of T cell responses to AZD1222 COVID-19 vaccine. General observations from the study: Of the AZD1222 recipients, only 6 or 7 were seropositive at baseline.

Details on this clone: The antigen is not known.

TCRdb's copy holds only in-frame clones and misses some; the assay was immunoSEQ multiplex PCR. There are approximately 70,000 clones in the sample; 88% occur only once, and roughly 10% lies in the top ten. Trimming shortened V by 1 base and J by 5 bases, and 6 bases separated the two germline ends. There are 12 residues in the CDR3. Germline assignment: CDR1 SGDLS and CDR2 YYNGEE. This chain uses TRBV9 with TRBJ2-5, with no clear D. This TCR was recovered from an adult who received the MenACWY meningococcal vaccine as a control. The source material was peripheral blood, sampled 28 days after the second dose of the MenACWY control vaccine. The CDR3 coding sequence is TGTGCCAGCAGCGTATCAGAGGAGACCCAGTACTTC. It codes for CASSVSEETQYF.